These T cell receptor beta chains were read from a single sample in a study of shared clonotypes between healthy human individuals. Measured with immunoSEQ multiplex PCR; TCRdb has only the in-frame clones, and not every one. The sample yields about 1.5 million clones, around 97% seen once. The sequencing input was naive CD4+ T cells sorted from blood. These receptors were obtained from a man aged 25-45 years in good health. The CDR3 runs from the conserved cysteine through the conserved F or W. D genes are given only for firm matches. Some rows mark clone size as missing; the rest say once, few, many or name a class of expanded clone.

CDR3nt: TGTGCCAGCAGTGTGTTGGCTAGCGGAAACACCGGGGAGCTGTTTTTT; CDR3aa: CASSVLASGNTGELFF; abundance: .; v_gene: TRBV6-4; d_gene: TRBD2; j_gene: TRBJ2-2
CDR3nt: TGTGCCAGTAGTATATATACCCAGGGTGCCTCTGGCTACACCTTC; CDR3aa: CASSIYTQGASGYTF; abundance: .; v_gene: TRBV19; d_gene: .; j_gene: TRBJ1-2
CDR3nt: TGTGCCAGCAGCTTGTTTGGGACTAGCTCTGGGCAGTACTTC; CDR3aa: CASSLFGTSSGQYF; abundance: .; v_gene: TRBV5-4; d_gene: TRBD2; j_gene: TRBJ2-7
CDR3nt: TGTGCCAGCAGCCCCACGGTACTGCCGGAGACCCAGTACTTC; CDR3aa: CASSPTVLPETQYF; abundance: .; v_gene: TRBV7-9; d_gene: .; j_gene: TRBJ2-5
CDR3nt: TGTGCCAGCAGCCAATCCAGTTTCAGCATTCAGTACTTC; CDR3aa: CASSQSSFSIQYF; abundance: .; v_gene: TRBV2; d_gene: .; j_gene: TRBJ2-4
CDR3nt: TGTGCCAGCAGCTTCCGACAGGGGGCGAGGTACTATGGCTACACCTTC; CDR3aa: CASSFRQGARYYGYTF; abundance: .; v_gene: TRBV7-9; d_gene: TRBD1; j_gene: TRBJ1-2
CDR3nt: TGTGCCAGTAGCCCTTCGGTACTAGCCTACGAGCAGTACTTC; CDR3aa: CASSPSVLAYEQYF; abundance: .; v_gene: TRBV19; d_gene: .; j_gene: TRBJ2-7
CDR3nt: TGTGCCAGCAGCGGAAACCGGGGCCCACTCTCTGGAAACACCATATATTTT; CDR3aa: CASSGNRGPLSGNTIYF; abundance: .; v_gene: TRBV7-9; d_gene: .; j_gene: TRBJ1-3
CDR3nt: TGTGCCTGGAGTTATCGGGACAGCACAGATACGCAGTATTTT; CDR3aa: CAWSYRDSTDTQYF; abundance: .; v_gene: TRBV30; d_gene: .; j_gene: TRBJ2-3
CDR3nt: TGCAGCGTTATACTAGCGGGAGGCATCAATGAGCAGTTCTTC; CDR3aa: CSVILAGGINEQFF; abundance: .; v_gene: TRBV29-1; d_gene: TRBD2; j_gene: TRBJ2-1
CDR3nt: TGTGCCAGTAGTGGCCTGAAGGGGCGATACGAGCAGTACTTC; CDR3aa: CASSGLKGRYEQYF; abundance: .; v_gene: TRBV19; d_gene: .; j_gene: TRBJ2-7
CDR3nt: TGTGCCAGCAGCCTAACCGGGACAGGGACCTACGAGCAGTACTTC; CDR3aa: CASSLTGTGTYEQYF; abundance: once; v_gene: TRBV14; d_gene: TRBD1; j_gene: TRBJ2-7
CDR3nt: TGTGCCATCTCGCGGGAGGCCGAGGGACCCGGGGAGCTGTTTTTT; CDR3aa: CAISREAEGPGELFF; abundance: once; v_gene: TRBV10-3; d_gene: TRBD2; j_gene: TRBJ2-2
CDR3nt: TGCGCCAGCAGCTTGGGACTTGATGAGCAGTTCTTC; CDR3aa: CASSLGLDEQFF; abundance: .; v_gene: TRBV5-1; d_gene: .; j_gene: TRBJ2-1
CDR3nt: TGTGCCAGCAGCTTCCTATCTAGCGGGAGAGACACCGGGGAGCTGTTTTTT; CDR3aa: CASSFLSSGRDTGELFF; abundance: .; v_gene: TRBV7-2; d_gene: TRBD2; j_gene: TRBJ2-2
CDR3nt: TGTGCCAGCAGCCTGATCAGCGGGAGAAATACCGGGGAGCTGTTTTTT; CDR3aa: CASSLISGRNTGELFF; abundance: .; v_gene: TRBV7-9; d_gene: TRBD2; j_gene: TRBJ2-2
CDR3nt: TGTGCCTGGAGTGTACAGGGACAGGGTAGAGGAAAACTGTTTTTT; CDR3aa: CAWSVQGQGRGKLFF; abundance: .; v_gene: TRBV30; d_gene: TRBD1; j_gene: TRBJ1-4
CDR3nt: TGTGCCAGCAGCTTAGTCTCCGTCGGGGGCCCTAAATACACTGAAGCTTTCTTT; CDR3aa: CASSLVSVGGPKYTEAFF; abundance: .; v_gene: TRBV7-2; d_gene: .; j_gene: TRBJ1-1
CDR3nt: TGTGCCAGCTGGACATACAGGGCCCGCACCGGGGAGCTGTTTTTT; CDR3aa: CASWTYRARTGELFF; abundance: .; v_gene: TRBV28; d_gene: .; j_gene: TRBJ2-2
CDR3nt: TGTGCCAGCAGTGAATCCCCCAATGAGCAGTTCTTC; CDR3aa: CASSESPNEQFF; abundance: .; v_gene: TRBV25-1; d_gene: .; j_gene: TRBJ2-1
CDR3nt: TGTGCCAGCAGTTTCGGCCCCGCTAGCACAGATACGCAGTATTTT; CDR3aa: CASSFGPASTDTQYF; abundance: .; v_gene: TRBV27; d_gene: .; j_gene: TRBJ2-3
CDR3nt: TGTGCTAGTGGACAACGGACTAGCGGGTCGACAGATACGCAGTATTTT; CDR3aa: CASGQRTSGSTDTQYF; abundance: .; v_gene: TRBV12-5; d_gene: TRBD2; j_gene: TRBJ2-3
CDR3nt: TGTGCCAGCAGGGTAGACAGGCTCACCGGGGAGCTGTTTTTT; CDR3aa: CASRVDRLTGELFF; abundance: .; v_gene: TRBV2; d_gene: .; j_gene: TRBJ2-2
CDR3nt: TGTGCCAGCAGCCAGGCACTAGCGGGACCCGGGGAGCTGTTTTTT; CDR3aa: CASSQALAGPGELFF; abundance: once; v_gene: TRBV14; d_gene: TRBD2; j_gene: TRBJ2-2
CDR3nt: TGTGCCAGCAGTAACCAGGGGAGGGACTACAATGAGCAGTTCTTC; CDR3aa: CASSNQGRDYNEQFF; abundance: .; v_gene: TRBV6-5; d_gene: .; j_gene: TRBJ2-1
CDR3nt: TGTGCCAGCAGCCGCGGGGGAGGGCCCTCGATCGAGCAGTACTTC; CDR3aa: CASSRGGGPSIEQYF; abundance: .; v_gene: TRBV9; d_gene: TRBD2; j_gene: TRBJ2-7
CDR3nt: TGCGCCAGCAGCTTCACAGGGGCTGAAGCTTTCTTT; CDR3aa: CASSFTGAEAFF; abundance: .; v_gene: TRBV5-1; d_gene: TRBD1; j_gene: TRBJ1-1